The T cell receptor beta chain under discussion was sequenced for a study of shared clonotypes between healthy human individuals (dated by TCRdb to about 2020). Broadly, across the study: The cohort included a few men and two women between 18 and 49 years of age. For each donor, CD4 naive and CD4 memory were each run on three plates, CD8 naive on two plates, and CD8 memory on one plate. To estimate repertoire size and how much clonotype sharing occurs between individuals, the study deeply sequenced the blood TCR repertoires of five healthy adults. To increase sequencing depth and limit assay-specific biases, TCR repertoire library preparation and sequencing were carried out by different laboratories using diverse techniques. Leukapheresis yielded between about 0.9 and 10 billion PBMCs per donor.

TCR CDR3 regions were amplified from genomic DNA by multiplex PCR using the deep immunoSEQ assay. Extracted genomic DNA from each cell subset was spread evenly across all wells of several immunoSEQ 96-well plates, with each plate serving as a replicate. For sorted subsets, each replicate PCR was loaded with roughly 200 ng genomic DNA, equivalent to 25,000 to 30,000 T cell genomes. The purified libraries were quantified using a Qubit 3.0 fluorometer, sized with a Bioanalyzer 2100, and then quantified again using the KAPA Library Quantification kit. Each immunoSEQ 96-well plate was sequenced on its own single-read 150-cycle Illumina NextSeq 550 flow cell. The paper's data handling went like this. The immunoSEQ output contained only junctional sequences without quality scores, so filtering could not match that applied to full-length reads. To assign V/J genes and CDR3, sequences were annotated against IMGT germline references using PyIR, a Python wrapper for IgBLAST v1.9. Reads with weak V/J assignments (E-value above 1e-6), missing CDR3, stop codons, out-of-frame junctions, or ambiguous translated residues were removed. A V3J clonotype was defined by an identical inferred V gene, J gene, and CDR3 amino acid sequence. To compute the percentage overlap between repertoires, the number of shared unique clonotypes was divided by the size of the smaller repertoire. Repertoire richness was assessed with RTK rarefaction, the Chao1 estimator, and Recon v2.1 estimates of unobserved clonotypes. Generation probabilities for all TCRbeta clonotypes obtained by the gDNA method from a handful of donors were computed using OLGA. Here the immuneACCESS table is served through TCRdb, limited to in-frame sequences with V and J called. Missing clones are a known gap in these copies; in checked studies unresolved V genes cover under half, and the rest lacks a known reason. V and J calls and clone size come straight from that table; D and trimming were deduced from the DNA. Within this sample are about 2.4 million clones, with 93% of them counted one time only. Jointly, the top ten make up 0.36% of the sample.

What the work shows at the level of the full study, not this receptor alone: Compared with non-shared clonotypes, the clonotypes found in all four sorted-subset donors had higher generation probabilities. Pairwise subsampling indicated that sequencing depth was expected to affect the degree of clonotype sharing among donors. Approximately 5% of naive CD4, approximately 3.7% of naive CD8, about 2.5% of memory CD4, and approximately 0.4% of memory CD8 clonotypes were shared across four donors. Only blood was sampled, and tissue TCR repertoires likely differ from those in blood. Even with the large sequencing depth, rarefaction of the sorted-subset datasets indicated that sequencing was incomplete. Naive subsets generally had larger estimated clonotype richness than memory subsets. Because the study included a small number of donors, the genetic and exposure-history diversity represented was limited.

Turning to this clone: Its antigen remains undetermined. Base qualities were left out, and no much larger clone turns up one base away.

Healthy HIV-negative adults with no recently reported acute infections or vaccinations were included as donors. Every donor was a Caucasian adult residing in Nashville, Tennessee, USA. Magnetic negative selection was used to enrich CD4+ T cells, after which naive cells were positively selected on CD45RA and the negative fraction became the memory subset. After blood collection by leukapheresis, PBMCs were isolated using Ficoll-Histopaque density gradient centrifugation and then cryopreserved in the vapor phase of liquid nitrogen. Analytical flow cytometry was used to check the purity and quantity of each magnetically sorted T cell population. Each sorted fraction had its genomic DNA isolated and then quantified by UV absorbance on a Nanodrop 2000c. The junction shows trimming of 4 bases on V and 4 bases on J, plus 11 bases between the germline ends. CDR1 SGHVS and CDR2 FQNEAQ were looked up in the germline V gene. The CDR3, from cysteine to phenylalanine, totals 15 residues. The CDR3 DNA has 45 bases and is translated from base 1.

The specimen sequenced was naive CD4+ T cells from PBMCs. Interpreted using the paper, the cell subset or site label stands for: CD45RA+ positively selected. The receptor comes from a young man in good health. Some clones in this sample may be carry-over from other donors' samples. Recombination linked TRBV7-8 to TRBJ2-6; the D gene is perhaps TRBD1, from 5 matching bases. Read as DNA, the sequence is TGTGCCAGCAGCTCGTCAGGGTTCGGGGCCAACGTCCTGACTTTC. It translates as CASSSSGFGANVLTF.